This entry is about one TCR beta chain. Antigen: not known. The data stem from a study of shared clonotypes between healthy human individuals. Study as a whole: Used for every donor were three CD4 naive, three CD4 memory, two CD8 naive and one CD8 memory plate.

Assay execution took place at the deep level. Clones were read by immunoSEQ multiplex PCR, and TCRdb kept only the in-frame ones, dropping some. The repertoire holds a few million clones, roughly 93% seen once, with around 0.4% in the top ten. CDR3 length: 16 residues. From germline, CDR1 is LGHNA and CDR2 YNFKEQ. V was trimmed by 4 bases and J by 1 base, leaving 15 bases between them. Study results and caveats: Clonotype sharing among donors was thought likely to change with sequencing depth.

Investigators divided CD4+ cells into CD45RA+ naive and CD45RA-negative memory subsets. The V call is TRBV4-2, the J call TRBJ2-3; maybe TRBD2 (6 bases). The sequence came from a man younger than 30 in good health. Some clones in this sample may be carry-over from other donors' samples. Sequencing was performed on naive CD4+ T cells from PBMCs. Subset indicated: CD45RA+ positively selected. The CDR3 reads CASSPIVASGTDTQYF. Here the CDR3 DNA reads TGTGCCAGCAGCCCGATCGTGGCTAGCGGCACAGATACGCAGTATTTT.